This T cell receptor (beta chain) was found in a study of shared clonotypes between healthy human individuals. Study results and caveats: The naive CD4 repertoires of four donors were compared, and around 5.1% of clonotypes were shared. Naive subsets usually exceeded memory subsets in estimated richness. Clonotypes shared by all four donors outscored non-shared clonotypes in generation probability.

CDR1 SGHDT and CDR2 YYEEEE come from the germline V gene. CDR3 length: 16 amino acids. The V and J ends lost 4 bases and 7 bases, in that order; junction bases with no gene match: 10. Selected positively for CCR7 and CD45RO-negative, naive CD8 cells excluded terminally differentiated effector memory CD45RA+ cells. Deep-level running was used for the assay. The method was immunoSEQ multiplex PCR; TCRdb's version includes in-frame clones alone and lacks a portion of them. The sample contains around 650,000 clones, about 95% of which appear only once. Worth noting for this clone: Its antigen is still unknown.

The TCR comes from a woman in her 30s in good health. Input material: naive CD8+ T cells sorted from blood. The J gene is TRBJ2-2, the V gene TRBV5-6, with 10 bases that match TRBD1. CDR3 nucleotide sequence: TGTGCCAGCAGCCGAGAATACGGACAGGGGGTCGGGGAGCTGTTTTTT. This codes for CASSREYGQGVGELFF.